A single sample is the source of the 18 T cell receptor beta chains below, sequenced in a study of blood T cell repertoires in COVID-19. TCRdb's copy holds only in-frame clones and misses some; the assay was immunoSEQ multiplex PCR. The sample lists about 160,000 clones, around 93% occurring once. The material sequenced was peripheral blood. These receptors were taken from a woman in her forties or fifties with acute or convalescent COVID-19.

The V call is TRBV28, the J call TRBJ1-6; D gene ambiguous. V lost 3 bases to trimming and J lost 10 bases, with 7 bases between them. The CDR3 covers 12 residues. The V gene's germline CDR1 is MDHEN and CDR2 SYDVKM. Here the CDR3 reads CASSLEGSPLHF. CDR3 DNA: TGTGCCAGCAGTTTGGAGGGCTCACCCCTCCACTTT.

The chain combines TRBV24-1 with TRBJ1-2; D not certain. V lost 1 base to trimming and J lost 7 bases, with 9 bases between them. CDR3 length: 13 residues. Germline CDR1 and CDR2: KGHDR and SFDVKD. This CDR3 is CATSDLSVGGYTF. CDR3 DNA: TGTGCCACCAGTGATTTAAGCGTGGGTGGCTACACCTTC.

This chain connects TRBV27 to TRBJ2-7; 10 nucleotides match TRBD1. The J segment lost 4 bases and the V segment lost 5 bases, leaving 8 bases of the junction unmatched. CDR1 is MNHEY and CDR2 is SMNVEV in the germline V gene (reference sequence). The CDR3 contains 15 residues. This CDR3 reads CASSIRDRGIYEQYF. Here the CDR3 DNA reads TGTGCCAGCAGTATCCGGGACAGGGGTATTTACGAGCAGTACTTC.

V usage is TRBV30 and J usage is TRBJ2-1, with TRBD1 matching over 9 bases. Trimming took 2 bases from V and 7 from J; bases not matched to a gene: 6. CDR1 is GTSNPN and CDR2 is SVGIG in the germline V gene (reference sequence). The CDR3 loop spans 14 amino acids. CDR3 amino acids: CAWSSGTGSNEQFF. CDR3 coding DNA: TGTGCCTGGAGTTCCGGGACAGGGAGTAATGAGCAGTTCTTC.

The chain couples TRBV19 to TRBJ2-7, with unresolved D. Trimming cost V 5 bases and J 3 bases, with 17 bases left between them. This CDR3 has 15 residues. Germline V gene lookup returns CDR1 LNHDA and CDR2 SQIVND (reference sequence). Written as DNA, the CDR3 is TGTGCCAGTAGTTTGGGCCAGGTCCCTAACTACGAGCAGTACTTC. It is translated as CASSLGQVPNYEQYF. Looking up the rest from reference TRBV19 and TRBJ2-7 gives the full variable domain: DGGITQSPKYLFRKEGQNVTLSCEQNLNHDAMYWYRQDPGQGLRLIYYSQIVNDFQKGDIAEGYSVSREKKESFPLTVTSAQKNPTAFYLCASSLGQVPNYEQYFGPGTRLTVT.

This clone has only one observation. The chain employs TRBV30 and TRBJ1-1, with TRBD1 as a possible D gene (6 bases). Germline V gives CDR1 GTSNPN, CDR2 SVGIG (reference sequence). CDR3 length equals 14 residues. V lost 0 bases and J lost 11, with 19 bases in between. As DNA, the CDR3 is TGTGCCTGGAGTGTAGGGGGTTCTCGGCAGAGGGCTTTCTTT. Amino acid sequence: CAWSVGGSRQRAFF.

The V call is TRBV28, the J call TRBJ2-3; 11 nucleotides align to TRBD2. This CDR3 spans 22 amino acids. Trimming removed 6 bases from V and 1 base from J; junction bases left unmatched: 24. Looked up from germline, CDR1 is MDHEN and CDR2 is SYDVKM. CDR3 in amino acids: CASSSPTPRASGRLGGTDTQYF. The CDR3 DNA reads TGTGCCAGCAGCTCACCCACACCGCGGGCTAGCGGGAGGCTGGGGGGCACAGATACGCAGTATTTT. Full variable domain (missing parts from reference TRBV28 and TRBJ2-3): DVKVTQSSRYLVKRTGEKVFLECVQDMDHENMFWYRQDPGLGLRLIYFSYDVKMKEKGDIPEGYSVSREKKERFSLILESASTNQTSMYLCASSSPTPRASGRLGGTDTQYFGPGTRLTVL.

The chain combines TRBV2 with TRBJ2-3; tentatively, D is TRBD1 (7 bases). V gave up 4 bases and J gave up 3 bases, with 14 bases separating them. CDR3 length: 15 amino acids. CDR1 is SNHLY, CDR2 FYNNEI, per germline. Here the CDR3 DNA reads TGTGCCAGCAGTGCCAAACAGGGGAGGACAGATACGCAGTATTTT. Its protein product is CASSAKQGRTDTQYF.

This chain connects TRBV6-5 to TRBJ1-1; D gene unclear. CDR1 is MNHEY and CDR2 is SVGAGI in the germline V gene. The ends were cut back, 5 bases at V and 0 bases at J, with 7 bases in the middle. The CDR3 extends over 13 amino acids. Here the CDR3 DNA reads TGTGCCAGCAGTACTCCTCTGAACACTGAAGCTTTCTTT. Protein sequence: CASSTPLNTEAFF.

This chain connects TRBV28 to TRBJ1-5; weak D call: TRBD1 (5 bases). The CDR3 is made up of 20 amino acids. Germline loops: CDR1 MDHEN, CDR2 SYDVKM. V was shortened by 5 bases and J by 7 bases, with 33 bases between the two germline ends. The CDR3 nucleotides are TGTGCCAGCAGTAGGAGGGGACCTTCGAAACTAATCGCGGTCGGGCAGCCCCAGCATTTT. It specifies CASSRRGPSKLIAVGQPQHF. Complete variable domain (other parts from reference TRBV28 and TRBJ1-5): DVKVTQSSRYLVKRTGEKVFLECVQDMDHENMFWYRQDPGLGLRLIYFSYDVKMKEKGDIPEGYSVSREKKERFSLILESASTNQTSMYLCASSRRGPSKLIAVGQPQHFGDGTRLSIL.

For the CDR3, the DNA is TGTGCCAGCAGCCTCGGGGGGAACTATGGCTACACCTTC. This gives the protein CASSLGGNYGYTF. The chain recombines TRBV5-4 with TRBJ1-2; a possible D gene is TRBD1 (5 bases). CDR1 is SGHNT and CDR2 is YYREEE in the germline V gene (reference sequence). Deletions cut 4 bases from V and 2 bases from J, with 9 bases between. There are 13 residues in the CDR3.

This chain uses TRBV10-3 with TRBJ2-5; 9 bases align to TRBD2. The CDR3 is made up of 14 amino acids. Trimming removed 8 bases from V and 5 bases from J; junction bases left unmatched: 9. The germline gives CDR1 ENHRY, CDR2 SYGVKD. CDR3 protein: CAIGAGGRRETQYF. The CDR3 DNA follows: TGTGCCATCGGGGCGGGAGGGCGACGGGAGACCCAGTACTTC.

The rearrangement links TRBV21-1 to TRBJ2-3; the D segment call TRBD2 is taken from the table without a DNA check. TRBV21-1 is a listed pseudogene. The CDR3 is 11 residues long. The CDR3 DNA follows: TGTGCCAGCCGCGAGGGAGATACGCAGTATTTT. It codes for CASREGDTQYF.

The chain is built from TRBV18 and TRBJ1-2, with D unclear. The CDR3 sequence is 14 residues long. V lost 3 bases to trimming and J lost 8 bases, with 16 bases between them. Germline lookup yields CDR1 KGHSH and CDR2 LQKENI. The CDR3 is CASSPSGLAWGYTF. Written as DNA, the CDR3 is TGTGCCAGCTCACCGTCCGGACTAGCGTGGGGCTACACCTTC.

V and J are TRBV6-1 and TRBJ1-1; 8 nucleotides line up with TRBD1. V was pared by 3 bases and J by 5 bases, with 17 bases of the junction left unmatched. The CDR3 covers 18 residues. Germline CDR1 reads MNHNS; CDR2 reads SASEGT. The CDR3 DNA sequence: TGTGCCAGCAGTGAGCTGGGACAGGTTTTAACCGTTGGGACTGAAGCTTTCTTT. The encoded protein is CASSELGQVLTVGTEAFF.

This chain joins TRBV19 and TRBJ1-5; no clear D gene. The length of the CDR3 is 13 residues. Trimming removed 5 bases at V and 4 bases at J, with 9 bases between. CDR1 is LNHDA and CDR2 is SQIVND in the germline V gene (reference sequence). CDR3: CASSPQRNQPQHF. As DNA, the CDR3 is TGTGCCAGTAGTCCGCAGCGTAATCAGCCCCAGCATTTT.

This clone was picked up a small number of times. The chain couples TRBV3-1 (or the pseudogene TRBV3-2) to TRBJ2-2; TRBD2 matches at 10 bases. CDR1 and CDR2 (germline): LGHDT, YNNKEL (reference sequence). V shed 6 bases and J 5 bases; nucleotides not matched to a gene: 6. The CDR3 is made up of 15 amino acids. CDR3 in DNA: TGTGCCAGCAGTCACCTAGCGGGGGTTACCGGGGAGCTGTTTTTT. Encoded protein: CASSHLAGVTGELFF.

The chain is built from TRBV11-2 and TRBJ1-2; unclear D gene. V lost 5 bases, J lost 0 bases, and 22 bases lay in between. The CDR3 sequence is 18 residues long. CDR1 and CDR2 (germline): SGHAT, FQNNGV. The CDR3 region is CASSRTSLGRSANYGYTF. The CDR3 bases are TGTGCCAGCAGCCGAACGTCACTCGGCAGGTCGGCTAACTATGGCTACACCTTC.